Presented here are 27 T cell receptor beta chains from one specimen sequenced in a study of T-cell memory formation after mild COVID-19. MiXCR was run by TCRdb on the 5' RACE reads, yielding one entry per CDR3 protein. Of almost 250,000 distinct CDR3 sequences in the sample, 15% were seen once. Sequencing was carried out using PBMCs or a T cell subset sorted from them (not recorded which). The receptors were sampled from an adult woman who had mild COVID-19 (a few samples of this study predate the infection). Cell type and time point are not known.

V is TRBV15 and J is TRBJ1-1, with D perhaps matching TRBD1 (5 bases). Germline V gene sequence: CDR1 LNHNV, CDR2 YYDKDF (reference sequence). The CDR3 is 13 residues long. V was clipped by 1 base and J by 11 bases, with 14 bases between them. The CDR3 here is CATSRGEGRSAFF. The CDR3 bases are TGTGCCACCAGCAGAGGAGAGGGGAGGTCGGCTTTCTTT.

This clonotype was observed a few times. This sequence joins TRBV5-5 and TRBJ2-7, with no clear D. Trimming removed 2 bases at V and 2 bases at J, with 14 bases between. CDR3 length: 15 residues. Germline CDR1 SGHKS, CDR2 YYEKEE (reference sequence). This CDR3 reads CASSFKASTAYEQYF. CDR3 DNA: TGTGCCAGCAGCTTCAAGGCCTCCACAGCCTACGAGCAGTACTTC.

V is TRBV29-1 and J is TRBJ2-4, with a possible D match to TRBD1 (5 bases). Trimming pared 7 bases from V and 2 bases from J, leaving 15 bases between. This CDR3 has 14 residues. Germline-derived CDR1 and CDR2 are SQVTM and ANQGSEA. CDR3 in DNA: TGCAGCGGTACAGGAGTTGGGTCCAAAAACATTCAGTACTTC. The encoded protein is CSGTGVGSKNIQYF.

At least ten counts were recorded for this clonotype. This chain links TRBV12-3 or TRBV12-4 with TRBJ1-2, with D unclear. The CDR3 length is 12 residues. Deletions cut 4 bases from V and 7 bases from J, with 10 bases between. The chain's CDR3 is CASSSRFGGYTF. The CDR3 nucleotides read TGTGCCAGCAGTTCCAGGTTCGGTGGCTACACCTTC.

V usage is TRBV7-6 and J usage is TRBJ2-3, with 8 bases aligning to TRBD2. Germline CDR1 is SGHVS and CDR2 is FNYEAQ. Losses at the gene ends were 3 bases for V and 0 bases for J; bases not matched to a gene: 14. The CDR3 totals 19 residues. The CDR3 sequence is CASSFAPVNSGVSTDTQYF. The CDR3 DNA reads TGTGCCAGCAGCTTCGCGCCGGTGAATAGCGGGGTTAGCACAGATACGCAGTATTTT.

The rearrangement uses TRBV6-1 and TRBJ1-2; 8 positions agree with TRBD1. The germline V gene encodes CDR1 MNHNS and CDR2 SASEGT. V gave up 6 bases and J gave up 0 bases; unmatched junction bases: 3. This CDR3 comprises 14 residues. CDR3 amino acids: CASRRQGTNYGYTF. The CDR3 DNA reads TGTGCCAGCAGAAGACAGGGGACTAACTATGGCTACACCTTC.

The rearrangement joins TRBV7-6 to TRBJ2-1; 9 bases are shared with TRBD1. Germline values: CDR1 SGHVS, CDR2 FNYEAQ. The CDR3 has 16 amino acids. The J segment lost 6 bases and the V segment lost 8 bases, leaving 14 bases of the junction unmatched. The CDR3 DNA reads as TGTGCCAGCCTTGGATCCGGGACAGGGAGCGGCAATGAGCAGTTCTTC. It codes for CASLGSGTGSGNEQFF.

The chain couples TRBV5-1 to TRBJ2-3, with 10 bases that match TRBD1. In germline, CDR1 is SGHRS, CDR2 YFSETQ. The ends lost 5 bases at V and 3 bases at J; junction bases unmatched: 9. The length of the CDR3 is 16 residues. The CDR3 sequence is CASRYGQGELTDTQYF. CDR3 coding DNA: TGCGCCAGCAGATACGGACAGGGGGAATTAACAGATACGCAGTATTTT.

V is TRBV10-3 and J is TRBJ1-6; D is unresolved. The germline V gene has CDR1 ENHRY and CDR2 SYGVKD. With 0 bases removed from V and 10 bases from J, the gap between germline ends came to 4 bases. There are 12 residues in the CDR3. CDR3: CAISESESPLHF. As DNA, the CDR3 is TGTGCCATCAGTGAGTCGGAATCACCCCTCCACTTT.

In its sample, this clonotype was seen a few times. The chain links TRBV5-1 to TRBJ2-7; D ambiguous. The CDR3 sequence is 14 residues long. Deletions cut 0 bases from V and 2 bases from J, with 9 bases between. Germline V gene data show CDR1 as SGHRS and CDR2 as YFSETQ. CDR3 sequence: CASSLASGTYEQYF. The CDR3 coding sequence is TGCGCCAGCAGCTTGGCCTCAGGTACCTACGAGCAGTACTTC.

CDR3 in DNA: TGTGCCAGCAGCGCCCAGAGTGACAATGAGCAGTTCTTC. Amino acids: CASSAQSDNEQFF. The rearrangement links TRBV7-3 to TRBJ2-1, with unresolved D. Trimming cost V 5 bases and J 5 bases, with 10 bases left between them. Germline lookup yields CDR1 SGHTA and CDR2 FQGTGA. The CDR3 length is 13 residues.

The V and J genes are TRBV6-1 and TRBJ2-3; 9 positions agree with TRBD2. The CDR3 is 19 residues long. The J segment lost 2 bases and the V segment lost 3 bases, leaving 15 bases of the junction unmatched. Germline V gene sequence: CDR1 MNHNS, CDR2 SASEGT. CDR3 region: CASSDTPGLASFDTDTQYF. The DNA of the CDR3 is TGTGCCAGCAGTGACACACCGGGACTAGCATCGTTTGACACAGATACGCAGTATTTT.

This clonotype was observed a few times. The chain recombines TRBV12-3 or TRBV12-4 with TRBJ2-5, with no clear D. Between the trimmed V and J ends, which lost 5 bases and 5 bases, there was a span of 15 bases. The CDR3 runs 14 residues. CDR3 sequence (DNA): TGTGCCAGCAGTGGCACGCCTAGACCGGAGACCCAGTACTTC. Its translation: CASSGTPRPETQYF.

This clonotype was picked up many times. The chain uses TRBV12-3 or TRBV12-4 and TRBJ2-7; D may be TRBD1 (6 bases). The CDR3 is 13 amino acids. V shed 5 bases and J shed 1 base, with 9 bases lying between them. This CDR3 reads CASSLGQSYEQYF. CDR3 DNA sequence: TGTGCCAGCAGTCTCGGACAGTCCTACGAGCAGTACTTC.

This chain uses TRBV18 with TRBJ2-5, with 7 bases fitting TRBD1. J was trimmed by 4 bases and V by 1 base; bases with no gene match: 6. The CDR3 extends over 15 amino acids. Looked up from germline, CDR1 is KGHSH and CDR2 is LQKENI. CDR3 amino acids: CASSPLKGAGETQYF. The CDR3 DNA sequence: TGTGCCAGCTCACCACTCAAGGGGGCAGGAGAGACCCAGTACTTC.

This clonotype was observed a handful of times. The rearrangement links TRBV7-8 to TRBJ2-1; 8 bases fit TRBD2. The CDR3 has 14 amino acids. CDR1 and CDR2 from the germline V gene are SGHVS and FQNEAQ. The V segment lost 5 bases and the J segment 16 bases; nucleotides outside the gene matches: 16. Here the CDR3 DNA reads TGTGCCAGCAGCGTATTACTTGGGACTAGATCTCAATTCTTC. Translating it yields CASSVLLGTRSQFF.

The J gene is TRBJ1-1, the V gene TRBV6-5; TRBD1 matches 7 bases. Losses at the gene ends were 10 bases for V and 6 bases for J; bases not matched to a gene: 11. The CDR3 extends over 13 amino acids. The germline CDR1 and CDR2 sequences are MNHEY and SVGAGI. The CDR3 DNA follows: TGTGCCACCATAATGACAGGGATGGCTGAAGCTTTCTTT. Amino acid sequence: CATIMTGMAEAFF.

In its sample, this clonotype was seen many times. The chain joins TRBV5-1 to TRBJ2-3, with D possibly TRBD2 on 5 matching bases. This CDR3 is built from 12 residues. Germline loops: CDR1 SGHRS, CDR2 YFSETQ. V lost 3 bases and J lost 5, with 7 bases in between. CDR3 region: CASSSEGDTQYF. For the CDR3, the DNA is TGCGCCAGCAGCTCAGAGGGAGATACGCAGTATTTT.

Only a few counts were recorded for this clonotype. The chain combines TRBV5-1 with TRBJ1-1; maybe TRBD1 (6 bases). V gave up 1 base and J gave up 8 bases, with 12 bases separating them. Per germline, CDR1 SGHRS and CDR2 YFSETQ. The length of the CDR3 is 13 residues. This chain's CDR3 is CASSLSRQDEAFF. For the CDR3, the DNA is TGCGCCAGCAGCTTGTCCAGACAGGACGAAGCTTTCTTT.

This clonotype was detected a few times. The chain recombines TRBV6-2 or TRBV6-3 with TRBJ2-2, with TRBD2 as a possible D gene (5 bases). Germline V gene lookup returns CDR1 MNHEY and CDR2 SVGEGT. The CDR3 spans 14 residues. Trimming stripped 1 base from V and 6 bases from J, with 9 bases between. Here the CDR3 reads CASSYLTRAGELFF. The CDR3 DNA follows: TGTGCCAGCAGTTACTTAACTAGGGCCGGGGAGCTGTTTTTT.

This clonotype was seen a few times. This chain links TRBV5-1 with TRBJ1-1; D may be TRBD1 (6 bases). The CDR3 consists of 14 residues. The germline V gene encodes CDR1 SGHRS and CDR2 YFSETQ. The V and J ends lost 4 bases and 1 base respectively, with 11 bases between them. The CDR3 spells CASSPRGQNTEAFF. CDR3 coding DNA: TGCGCCAGCAGCCCACGGGGACAGAACACTGAAGCTTTCTTT.

CDR3 coding DNA: TGCAGGGCCCGGCCCGGGGGGCGAGAGACCCAGTACTTC. Protein product: CRARPGGRETQYF. The chain links TRBV20-1 to TRBJ2-5, with D maybe TRBD2 (7 bases). CDR3 length equals 13 residues. Looked up from germline, CDR1 is DFQATT and CDR2 is SNEGSKA (reference sequence).

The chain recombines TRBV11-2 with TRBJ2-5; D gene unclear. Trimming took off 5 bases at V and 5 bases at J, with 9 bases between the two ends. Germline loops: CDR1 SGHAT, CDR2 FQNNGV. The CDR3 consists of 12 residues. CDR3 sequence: CASSHTDETQYF. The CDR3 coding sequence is TGTGCCAGCAGCCACACAGACGAGACCCAGTACTTC.

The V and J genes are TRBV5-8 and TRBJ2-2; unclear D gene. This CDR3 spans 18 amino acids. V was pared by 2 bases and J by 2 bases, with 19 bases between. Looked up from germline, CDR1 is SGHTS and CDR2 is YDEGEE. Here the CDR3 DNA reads TGTGCCAGCAGCTTTAGCTTGCTAGACTGGAAAAACACCGGGGAGCTGTTTTTT. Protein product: CASSFSLLDWKNTGELFF.

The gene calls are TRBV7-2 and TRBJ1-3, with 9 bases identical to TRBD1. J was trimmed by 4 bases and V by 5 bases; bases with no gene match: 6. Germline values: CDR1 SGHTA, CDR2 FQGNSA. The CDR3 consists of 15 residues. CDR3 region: CASSPQGARGNTIYF. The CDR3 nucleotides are TGTGCCAGCAGCCCACAGGGGGCGCGCGGAAACACCATATATTTT. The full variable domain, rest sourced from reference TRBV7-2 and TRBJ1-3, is GAGVSQSPSNKVTEKGKDVELRCDPISGHTALYWYRQSLGQGLEFLIYFQGNSAPDKSGLPSDRFSAERTGGSVSTLTIQRTQQEDSAVYLCASSPQGARGNTIYFGEGSWLTVV.

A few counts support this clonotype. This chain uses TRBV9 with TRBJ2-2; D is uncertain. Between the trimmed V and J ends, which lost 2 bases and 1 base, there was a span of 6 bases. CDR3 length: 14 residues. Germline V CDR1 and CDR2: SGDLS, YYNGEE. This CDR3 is CASSVNWNTGELFF. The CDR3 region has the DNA TGTGCCAGCAGCGTTAACTGGAACACCGGGGAGCTGTTTTTT.

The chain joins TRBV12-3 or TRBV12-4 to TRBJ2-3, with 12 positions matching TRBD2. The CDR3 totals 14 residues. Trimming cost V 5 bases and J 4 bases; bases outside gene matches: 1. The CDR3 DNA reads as TGTGCCAGCAGTGGGACTAGCGGGCCAGATACGCAGTATTTT. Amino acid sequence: CASSGTSGPDTQYF.